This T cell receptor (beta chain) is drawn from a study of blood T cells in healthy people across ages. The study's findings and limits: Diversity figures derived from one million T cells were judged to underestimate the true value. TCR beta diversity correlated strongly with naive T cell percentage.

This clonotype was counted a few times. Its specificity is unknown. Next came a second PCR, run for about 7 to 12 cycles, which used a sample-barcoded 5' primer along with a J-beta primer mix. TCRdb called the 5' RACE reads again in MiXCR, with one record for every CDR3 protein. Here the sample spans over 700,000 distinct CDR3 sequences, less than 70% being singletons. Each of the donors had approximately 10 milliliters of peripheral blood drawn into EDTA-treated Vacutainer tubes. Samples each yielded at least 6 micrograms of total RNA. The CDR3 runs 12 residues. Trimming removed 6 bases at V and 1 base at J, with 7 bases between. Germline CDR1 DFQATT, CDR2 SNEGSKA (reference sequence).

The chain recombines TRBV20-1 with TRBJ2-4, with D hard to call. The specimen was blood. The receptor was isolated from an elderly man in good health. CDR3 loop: CSAPQAKNIQYF. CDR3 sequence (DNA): TGCAGTGCCCCACAGGCCAAAAACATTCAGTACTTC.